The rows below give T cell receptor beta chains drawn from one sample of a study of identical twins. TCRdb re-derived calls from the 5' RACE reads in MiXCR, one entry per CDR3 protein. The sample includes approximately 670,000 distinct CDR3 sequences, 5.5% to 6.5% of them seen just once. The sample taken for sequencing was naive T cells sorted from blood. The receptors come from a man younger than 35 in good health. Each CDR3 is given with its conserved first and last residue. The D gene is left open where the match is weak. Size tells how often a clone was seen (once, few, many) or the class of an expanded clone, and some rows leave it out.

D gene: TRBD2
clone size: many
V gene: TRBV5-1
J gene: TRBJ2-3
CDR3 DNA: TGCGCCAGCAGGCGACTAGCGGGAACTGGTGGTAGCACAGATACGCAGTATTTT
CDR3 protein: CASRRLAGTGGSTDTQYF

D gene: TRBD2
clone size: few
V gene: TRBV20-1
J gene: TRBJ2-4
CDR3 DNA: TGCAGTGGGCTGGAGGGACTATTCAAAAACATTCAGTACTTC
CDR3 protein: CSGLEGLFKNIQYF

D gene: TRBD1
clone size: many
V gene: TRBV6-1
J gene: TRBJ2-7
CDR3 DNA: TGTGCCAGCCTCAAACTCGACAGGGACTACGAGCAGTACTTC
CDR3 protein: CASLKLDRDYEQYF

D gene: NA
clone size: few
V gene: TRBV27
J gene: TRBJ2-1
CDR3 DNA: TGTGCCAGCACTTCCGGTCAAGACAACTACAATGAGCAGTTCTTC
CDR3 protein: CASTSGQDNYNEQFF

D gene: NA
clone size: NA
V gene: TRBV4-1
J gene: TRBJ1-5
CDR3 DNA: TGCGCCAGCAGCCATCCTTGGGCAGGTGATCAGCCCCAGCATTTT
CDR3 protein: CASSHPWAGDQPQHF

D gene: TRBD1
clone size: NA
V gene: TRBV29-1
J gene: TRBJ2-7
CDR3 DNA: TGCAGCGCCAACACAGGGGTCTACGAGCAGTACTTC
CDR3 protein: CSANTGVYEQYF

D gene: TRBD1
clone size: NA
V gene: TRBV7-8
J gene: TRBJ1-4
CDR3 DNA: TGTGCCAGCAGCTCCGACAGGGGGCTGGTTGAAAAACTGTTTTTT
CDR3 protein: CASSSDRGLVEKLFF

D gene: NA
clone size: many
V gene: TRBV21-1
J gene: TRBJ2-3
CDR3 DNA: TGTGCCAGCAACAAAAGGAACAGGGCCGACAACACAGATACGCAGTATTTT
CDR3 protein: CASNKRNRADNTDTQYF

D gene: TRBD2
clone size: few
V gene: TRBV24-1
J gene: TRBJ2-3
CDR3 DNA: TGTGCCACCAGAGGACTAGACACAGATACGCAGTATTTT
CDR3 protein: CATRGLDTDTQYF

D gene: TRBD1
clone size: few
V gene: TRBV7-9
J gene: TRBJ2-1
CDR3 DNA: TGTGCCAGCAGCTTGGGGGACAGGGGACCCAATAACAATGAGCAGTTCTTC
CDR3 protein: CASSLGDRGPNNNEQFF